This TCR beta chain was captured by sequencing in a study of blood T cells in healthy people across ages. Across the study: Per every two T cells, about one barcoded beta molecule was captured by template switching. Findings and limits, study-wide: The study regarded diversity estimates from one million T cells as underestimates.

V was pared by 8 bases and J by 0 bases, with 9 bases of the junction left unmatched. Germline V CDR1 and CDR2: DFQATT, SNEGSKA (reference sequence). The CDR3 spans 14 residues. Together with a sample-barcoded 5' primer, a J-beta primer mix was included in a second PCR lasting about 6 to 12 cycles. MiXCR, run by TCRdb on the 5' RACE reads, gives a single entry per CDR3 protein. Found here are under 2 million distinct CDR3 sequences, 30% to 40% of them singletons; the top ten hold around 11%. The individuals who served as donors were healthy Caucasians living in Russia, aged roughly 6 to 95. Each sample provided at least 6 micrograms of extracted total RNA. In its sample, this clonotype was seen a few times. Its matching antigen is unknown.

The source material was blood. V gene TRBV20-1 combines with J gene TRBJ2-7; 8 nucleotides match TRBD2. This sequence originates from a woman between 25 and 40 years old in good health. The CDR3 region is CSPRRTSNSYEQYF. The CDR3 DNA reads TGCAGTCCAAGGCGGACTAGCAACTCCTACGAGCAGTACTTC.